Below are 15 T cell receptor beta chains sequenced from a single sample in a study of a mutant IDH1 vaccine in newly diagnosed glioma. No cognate antigen is known for these TCRs. TCRdb's copy holds only in-frame clones and misses some; the assay was immunoSEQ multiplex PCR. The sample records roughly 39,000 clones, about four fifths being singletons. Time point noted: week 5, during vaccination. All doses held 300 ug of mutant IDH1 20-mer peptide, with topical imiquimod. The sequencing here drew on PBMCs, taken from a glioma patient whose treatment included an IDH1 peptide vaccine. These receptors originate from a man between 40 and 49 years old with glioma.

This clone was observed a single time. This chain uses TRBV4-2 with TRBJ2-7; D is undetermined. V lost 1 base and J lost 2, with 3 bases in between. This CDR3 is built from 12 residues. CDR1 and CDR2 (germline): LGHNA, YNFKEQ. CDR3 nucleotide sequence: TGTGCCAGCAGCCAAGGCGCCTACGAGCAGTACTTC. Its protein is CASSQGAYEQYF.

The rearrangement joins TRBV19 to TRBJ1-5, with D perhaps matching TRBD1 (5 bases). Per germline, CDR1 LNHDA and CDR2 SQIVND (reference sequence). The CDR3 extends over 16 amino acids. V lost 4 bases, J lost 0 bases, and 13 bases lay in between. In nucleotides, the CDR3 is TGTGCCAGTAGTACCATAGCCGGGGGTAGCAATCAGCCCCAGCATTTT. It is translated as CASSTIAGGSNQPQHF.

The chain links TRBV4-1 to TRBJ1-3, with a weak D call TRBD1 (6 bases). Trimming left V 1 base short and J 0 bases short, with 13 bases between. This CDR3 spans 17 amino acids. The V gene's germline CDR1 is MGHRA and CDR2 YSYEKL. The CDR3 DNA reads as TGCGCCAGCAGCCAAGGGGTGGGGGCTAACTCTGGAAACACCATATATTTT. Protein sequence: CASSQGVGANSGNTIYF.

This sequence joins TRBV1 and TRBJ1-4. TRBV1 is flagged as a pseudogene. This CDR3 is 14 amino acids long. The chain's CDR3 is CTSSHGGGYEKLFF. CDR3 sequence (DNA): TGCACCAGCAGCCACGGGGGAGGGTATGAAAAACTGTTTTTT.

The gene calls are TRBV9 and TRBJ2-1; TRBD2 matches at 8 bases. J lost 0 bases, V lost 0 bases, and 5 bases had no gene match. CDR1 SGDLS and CDR2 YYNGEE come from the germline V gene. CDR3 length: 17 amino acids. The CDR3 sequence: CASSVDTSGSSYNEQFF. CDR3 nucleotide sequence: TGTGCCAGCAGCGTAGACACTAGCGGTAGCTCCTACAATGAGCAGTTCTTC.

This sequence joins TRBV6-5 and TRBJ2-7; 9 bases align to TRBD1. Looked up from germline, CDR1 is MNHEY and CDR2 is SVGAGI. This CDR3 region has 15 residues. Trimming cost V 0 bases and J 3 bases; bases outside gene matches: 3. The DNA for the CDR3 is TGTGCCAGCAGTTACTCGACAGGGGGTATCTACGAGCAGTACTTC. Translating gives CASSYSTGGIYEQYF.

V gene TRBV19 combines with J gene TRBJ1-6; no clear D gene. CDR1 and CDR2 from the germline V gene are LNHDA and SQIVND (reference sequence). Deletions cut 4 bases from V and 5 bases from J, with 9 bases between. The CDR3 is 14 residues long. The CDR3 spells CASSTHTNNSPLHF. CDR3 coding DNA: TGTGCCAGTAGTACGCACACCAATAATTCACCCCTCCACTTT. Drawing the rest from reference TRBV19 and TRBJ1-6, the complete variable domain is DGGITQSPKYLFRKEGQNVTLSCEQNLNHDAMYWYRQDPGQGLRLIYYSQIVNDFQKGDIAEGYSVSREKKESFPLTVTSAQKNPTAFYLCASSTHTNNSPLHFGNGTRLTVT.

There are a few counts of this clone. The chain carries TRBV5-6 and TRBJ2-7, with 7 positions matching TRBD1. V was pared by 4 bases and J by 3 bases, with 7 bases of the junction left unmatched. Germline lookup yields CDR1 SGHDT and CDR2 YYEEEE. The CDR3 has 14 amino acids. CDR3 loop: CASSQTGADYEQYF. DNA of the CDR3: TGTGCCAGCAGCCAAACAGGGGCCGACTACGAGCAGTACTTC. The full variable domain, with the rest looked up from reference TRBV5-6 and TRBJ2-7, is DAGVTQSPTHLIKTRGQQVTLRCSPKSGHDTVSWYQQALGQGPQFIFQYYEEEERQRGNFPDRFSGHQFPNYSSELNVNALLLGDSALYLCASSQTGADYEQYFGPGTRLTVT.

The V gene is TRBV15, the J gene TRBJ1-2; weak D call: TRBD1 (6 bases). Germline CDR1 is LNHNV and CDR2 is YYDKDF (reference sequence). The CDR3 runs 17 residues. The V end was cut by 1 base, the J end by 0 bases, with 15 bases between. The CDR3 DNA sequence: TGTGCCACCAGCAGAGGCGCCCCAGGGGAAACTAACTATGGCTACACCTTC. Translated: CATSRGAPGETNYGYTF.

V gene TRBV2 combines with J gene TRBJ1-6; 8 bases align to TRBD1. CDR1 SNHLY and CDR2 FYNNEI come from the germline V gene. J lost 10 bases, V lost 9 bases, and 8 bases had no gene match. The CDR3 is made up of 13 amino acids. The CDR3 DNA follows: TGTGCCAGTTTATCCAGGGGGCCCTCACCCCTCCACTTT. Translating gives CASLSRGPSPLHF.

The rearrangement links TRBV5-1 to TRBJ1-3, with 7 bases lining up with TRBD1. J gave up 0 bases and V 0 bases, and 6 bases lay outside the gene matches. Germline loops: CDR1 SGHRS, CDR2 YFSETQ. The CDR3 has 17 residues. This CDR3 is CASSLARDSFSGNTIYF. The CDR3, as DNA: TGCGCCAGCAGCTTGGCCAGGGACAGCTTCTCTGGAAACACCATATATTTT.

This clone was recorded once. This chain joins TRBV5-4 and TRBJ2-7; TRBD1 agrees at 12 bases. V was pared by 4 bases and J by 4 bases, with 6 bases of the junction left unmatched. Germline values: CDR1 SGHNT, CDR2 YYREEE (reference sequence). CDR3 length equals 15 residues. CDR3 bases: TGTGCCAGCAGCGTACCGGGACAGGGGGCTTACGAGCAGTACTTC. Encoded protein: CASSVPGQGAYEQYF.

The CDR3 bases are TGCGCCAGCAGCCAAGAATCTCCCCCGGGACTAACCCTTCAGTTCTTC. It codes for CASSQESPPGLTLQFF. This chain connects TRBV4-1 to TRBJ2-1; 7 positions agree with TRBD2. The V segment lost 0 bases and the J segment 13 bases; nucleotides outside the gene matches: 15. The V gene's germline CDR1 is MGHRA and CDR2 YSYEKL. The CDR3 totals 16 residues.

This chain uses TRBV10-2 with TRBJ2-1, with 7 bases matching TRBD1. Germline lookup yields CDR1 WSHSY and CDR2 SAAADI. The ends lost 3 bases at V and 2 bases at J; junction bases unmatched: 10. There are 17 residues in the CDR3. As DNA, the CDR3 is TGCGCCAGCAGTGACCTCGTCGGGACAGCGGCCTACAATGAGCAGTTCTTC. Amino acid sequence: CASSDLVGTAAYNEQFF.

The sample holds a few counts of this clone. V gene TRBV7-8 combines with J gene TRBJ2-7, with D perhaps TRBD1 or TRBD2 (5 bases each). The CDR3 contains 18 residues. The germline CDR1 and CDR2 sequences are SGHVS and FQNEAQ. Trimming pared 5 bases from V and 3 bases from J, leaving 26 bases between. Written as DNA, the CDR3 is TGTGCCAGCAGCCCCGGGACCGGAGTGCTAGGCCCTGTCTACGAGCAGTACTTC. This translates into CASSPGTGVLGPVYEQYF.